This T cell receptor beta chain appears in the sequencing data of a study of cytomegalovirus exposure and HLA in healthy donors. Study findings and constraints: HLA restriction was apparent for most CMV-associated TCR beta chains in a later analysis. Reports indicate that TCR beta sequences accurately predicted the HLA-A and HLA-B alleles of most subjects. A later analysis showed HLA-associated TCR beta chains outstripping equally common others in clonal expansion.

Looked up from germline, CDR1 is SGHNT and CDR2 is YYREEE (reference sequence). Trimming took off 0 bases at V and 9 bases at J, with 7 bases between the two ends. The CDR3 spans 13 residues. Points on this clone: Its specificity is unknown.

60 Vbeta and 13 Jbeta primers were used in PCR. The assay was immunoSEQ multiplex PCR, and TCRdb's table has in-frame clones only and misses some. Here the sample spans about 98,000 clones, about three quarters being singletons. The rearrangement uses TRBV5-4 and TRBJ1-6; no clear D gene. Sequenced material: PBMCs. The receptor's source is a man between 60 and 75 years old in good health and CMV-seropositive. This CDR3 is CASSLGPTSPLHF. DNA of the CDR3: TGTGCCAGCAGCTTGGGCCCTACTTCACCCCTCCACTTT.